This T cell receptor (beta chain) derives from a study of blood T cell repertoires in COVID-19. Study context: Samples came from the United States, Italy and Spain, spanning acute and convalescent COVID-19. The analysed material was cDNA or gDNA that came from T cells, B-cell-depleted T cells, or PBMCs.

The CDR3 runs 17 residues. V shed 3 bases and J 2 bases; nucleotides not matched to a gene: 6. From germline, CDR1 is LGHDT and CDR2 YNNKEL (reference sequence). In the original processing: Cell counts per sample came from amplifying reference gene primers. This table comes from immunoSEQ multiplex PCR, and its TCRdb copy is limited to in-frame clones, with some not included. V, J and clone size are those of that table, while D and trimming were read from the DNA. This repertoire shows about 150,000 clones, around 84% found once; its top ten account for 10% to 15%. This TCR came from a man in his 60s with active or convalescent COVID-19. The rearrangement links TRBV3-1 (or the pseudogene TRBV3-2) to TRBJ2-6, with TRBD2 matching 8 bases. The sample comprised peripheral blood. Here the CDR3 reads CASSQPAGAPGANVLTF. CDR3 bases: TGTGCCAGCAGCCAGCCAGCGGGAGCACCTGGGGCCAACGTCCTGACTTTC.